This T cell receptor beta chain is from a study of human T cells and chemical hapten exposure. About the study: Sensitization used 2% DPC on around 2 cm by around 2 cm upper inner arm skin. Patients having alopecia areata, totalis or universalis were mostly female.

Time point noted: patch test 3, about 24 weeks after DPC sensitization. Stated treatment: therapeutic diphenylcyclopropenone sensitization with weekly scalp DPC. Original analysis: Samples ranged from roughly 20,000 to 750,000 TCRs, with a median of roughly 93,000. Each CDR3 protein is one row after TCRdb ran MiXCR on the RACE reads. The V and J calls were not made by the authors but by TCRdb's processing. Of 50,000 to 65,000 distinct CDR3 sequences in the sample, 9.9% were seen once. To note about this clonotype: What it binds is unknown. A much larger clone is a single base away; this may be a read error.

The study's findings and limits: The donor cohort had alopecia, so its immune response may not match that of healthy people.

The source of this sequence is a woman in her thirties or forties with alopecia areata. Some clones in this sample may be carry-over from other donors' samples. The input for sequencing was whole blood, taken in connection with sensitization to the hapten diphenylcyclopropenone (DPC).

CDR3 residues: CSAGRGLASNEQFF. The DNA for the CDR3 is TGCAGTGCTGGGAGGGGACTAGCCAGCAATGAGCAGTTCTTC. This chain joins TRBV20-1 and TRBJ2-1; 9 nucleotides align to TRBD2. V lost 5 bases, J lost 6 bases, and 8 bases stayed unmatched. The length of the CDR3 is 14 residues. In germline, CDR1 is DFQATT, CDR2 SNEGSKA (reference sequence).